The clone carrying this TCR beta chain was counted only a few times. Using a CD8+CD4-CCR7+CD45RA+ phenotype, naive CD8 T cells were sorted. The CDR3 runs 13 residues. CDR1 is DFQATT, CDR2 SNEGSKA, per germline (reference sequence). J was trimmed by 1 base and V by 6 bases; bases with no gene match: 5. This record belongs to a study of molecular identifiers for immune sequencing clone quantification. Bulk TCR library preparation followed previously described methods with listed TCR primers. One entry per CDR3 protein, called by TCRdb with MiXCR from the PCR reads. This repertoire shows 40,000 to 65,000 distinct CDR3 sequences, about a third found once; its top ten account for 3.5% to 4%.

Sequenced input: naive CD8+ T cells from blood, with Jurkat cell RNA spiked in. Subset reported: FACS-sorted CD8+CD4-CCR7+CD45RA+ naive T cells. This TCR was sampled from a human donor in good health. Some libraries in this study had Jurkat cell RNA spiked in. This sequence joins TRBV20-1 and TRBJ2-5; 7 bases line up with TRBD1. This chain's CDR3 is CSANRDSQETQYF. For the CDR3, the DNA is TGCAGTGCAAATAGGGACAGCCAAGAGACCCAGTACTTC.